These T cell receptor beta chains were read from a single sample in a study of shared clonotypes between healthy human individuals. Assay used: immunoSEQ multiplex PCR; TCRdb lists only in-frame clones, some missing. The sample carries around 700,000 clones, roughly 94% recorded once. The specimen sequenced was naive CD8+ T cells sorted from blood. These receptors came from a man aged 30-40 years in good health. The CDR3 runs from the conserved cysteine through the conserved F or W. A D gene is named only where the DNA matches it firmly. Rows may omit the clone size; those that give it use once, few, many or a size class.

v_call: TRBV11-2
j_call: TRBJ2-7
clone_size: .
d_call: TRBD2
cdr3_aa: CASSSFPRTSGRAVEQYF
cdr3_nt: TGTGCCAGCAGCTCCTTCCCGAGGACTAGCGGGAGGGCCGTTGAGCAGTACTTC

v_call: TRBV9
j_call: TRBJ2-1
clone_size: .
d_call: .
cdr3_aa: CAGSPRSLSVGNEQFF
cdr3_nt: TGTGCCGGCAGCCCCCGCAGCCTTAGCGTCGGAAATGAGCAGTTCTTC

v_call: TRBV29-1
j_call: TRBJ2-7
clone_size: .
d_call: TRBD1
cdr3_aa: CSVVGTGGGEQYF
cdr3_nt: TGCAGCGTTGTGGGAACAGGGGGCGGCGAGCAGTACTTC

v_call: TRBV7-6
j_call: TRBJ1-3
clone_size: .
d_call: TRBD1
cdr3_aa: CASSSPGQGPAGPSGNTIYF
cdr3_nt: TGTGCCAGCAGCTCCCCGGGACAGGGGCCCGCGGGACCCTCTGGAAACACCATATATTTT

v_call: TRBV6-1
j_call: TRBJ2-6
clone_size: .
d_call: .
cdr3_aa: CASSRSSGANVLTF
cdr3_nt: TGTGCCAGCAGTAGATCCTCTGGGGCCAACGTCCTGACTTTC

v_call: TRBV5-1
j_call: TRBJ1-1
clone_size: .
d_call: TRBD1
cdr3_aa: CASSFEGGAGTEAFF
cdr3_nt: TGCGCCAGCAGCTTTGAAGGGGGCGCAGGGACTGAAGCTTTCTTT

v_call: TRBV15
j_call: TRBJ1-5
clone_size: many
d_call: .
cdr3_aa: CATSRESNTGVGNQPQHF
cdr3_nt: TGTGCCACCAGCAGAGAAAGTAATACGGGGGTAGGCAATCAGCCCCAGCATTTT

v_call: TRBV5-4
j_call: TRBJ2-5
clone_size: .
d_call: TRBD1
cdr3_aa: CASSFFGQGAIKETQYF
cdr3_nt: TGTGCCAGCAGCTTTTTTGGACAGGGGGCGATCAAAGAGACCCAGTACTTC

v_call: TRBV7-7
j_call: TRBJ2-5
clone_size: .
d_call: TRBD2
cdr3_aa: CASRPITSGAQETQYF
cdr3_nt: TGTGCTAGCAGGCCCATCACTAGCGGGGCTCAAGAGACCCAGTACTTC

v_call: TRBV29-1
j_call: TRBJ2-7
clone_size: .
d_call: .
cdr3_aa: CSVWAGYEQYF
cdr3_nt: TGCAGCGTTTGGGCAGGCTACGAGCAGTACTTC

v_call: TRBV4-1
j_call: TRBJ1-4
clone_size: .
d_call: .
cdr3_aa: CASSLRIPGQNEKLFF
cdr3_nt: TGCGCCAGCAGCCTCCGAATCCCCGGACAGAATGAAAAACTGTTTTTT

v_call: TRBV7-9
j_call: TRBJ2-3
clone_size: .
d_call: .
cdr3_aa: CASSPLGDTTDTQYF
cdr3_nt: TGTGCCAGCAGCCCACTGGGGGATACCACAGATACGCAGTATTTT

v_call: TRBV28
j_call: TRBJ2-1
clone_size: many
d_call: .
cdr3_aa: CASTSLGGNDEQFF
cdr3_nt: TGTGCCAGCACATCCCTAGGTGGAAACGACGAGCAGTTCTTC

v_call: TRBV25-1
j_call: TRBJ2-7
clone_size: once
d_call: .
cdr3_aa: CASSESGEQYF
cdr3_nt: TGTGCCAGCAGTGAATCTGGGGAGCAGTACTTC

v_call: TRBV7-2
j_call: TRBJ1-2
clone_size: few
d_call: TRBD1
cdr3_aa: CASRSQGALWGYTF
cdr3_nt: TGTGCCAGCAGGTCCCAGGGGGCGCTTTGGGGCTACACCTTC

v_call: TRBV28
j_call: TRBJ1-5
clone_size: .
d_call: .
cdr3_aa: CASSLFVRGQPQHF
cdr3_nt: TGTGCCAGCAGTTTATTTGTAAGGGGTCAGCCCCAGCATTTT

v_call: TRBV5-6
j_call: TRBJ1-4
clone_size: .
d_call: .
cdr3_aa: CASSEERGSEKLFF
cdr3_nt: TGTGCCAGCAGCGAGGAAAGGGGGAGCGAAAAACTGTTTTTT

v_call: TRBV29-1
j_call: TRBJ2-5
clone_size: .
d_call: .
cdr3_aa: CSVEWRGAAQETQYF
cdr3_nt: TGCAGCGTTGAATGGAGAGGAGCAGCCCAAGAGACCCAGTACTTC